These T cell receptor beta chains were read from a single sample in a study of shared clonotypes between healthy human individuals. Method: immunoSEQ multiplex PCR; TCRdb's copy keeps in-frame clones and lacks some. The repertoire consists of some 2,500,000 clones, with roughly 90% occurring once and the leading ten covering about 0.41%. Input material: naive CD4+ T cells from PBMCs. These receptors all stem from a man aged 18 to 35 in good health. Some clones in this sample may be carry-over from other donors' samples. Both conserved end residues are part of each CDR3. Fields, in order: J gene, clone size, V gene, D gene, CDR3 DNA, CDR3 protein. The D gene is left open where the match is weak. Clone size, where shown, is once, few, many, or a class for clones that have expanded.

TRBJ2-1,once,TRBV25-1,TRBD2,TGTGCCAGCAGTGCCCAATGGCTAGCGGGGCCCTATAAGCAGTTCTTC,CASSAQWLAGPYKQFF
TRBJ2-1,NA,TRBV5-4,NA,TGTGCCAGCAGCCCGCCGAGCTCCTACAATGAGCAGTTCTTC,CASSPPSSYNEQFF
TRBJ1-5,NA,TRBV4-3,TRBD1,TGCGCCAGCAGCCAAGAGGACAGGCAATATCAGCCCCAGCATTTT,CASSQEDRQYQPQHF
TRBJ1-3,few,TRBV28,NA,TGTGCCGACTGCCGCCCCTTCTCTGGAAACACCATATATTTT,CADCRPFSGNTIYF
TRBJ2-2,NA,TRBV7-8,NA,TGTGCCAGCAGCACTTCCGAGAGGCGCGCCGGGGAGCTGTTTTTT,CASSTSERRAGELFF
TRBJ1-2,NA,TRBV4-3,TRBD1,TGCGCCAGCAGCCACCAGGGGACAGATCCATATGGCTACACCTTC,CASSHQGTDPYGYTF
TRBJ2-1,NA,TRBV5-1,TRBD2,TGCGCCAGCAGCTTGGTTTGGGGAGGGAATGAGCAGTTCTTC,CASSLVWGGNEQFF
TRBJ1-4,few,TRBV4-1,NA,TGCGCCAGCAGCCAAGATGAGGGCAGGGAAAAACTGTTTTTT,CASSQDEGREKLFF
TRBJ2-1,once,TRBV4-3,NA,TGCGCCAGCAGCCAAGCCGGTGGCGGCTCCTACAATGAGCAGTTCTTC,CASSQAGGGSYNEQFF
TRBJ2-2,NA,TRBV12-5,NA,TGTGCTAGTGGCCACTACACCGGGGAGCTGTTTTTT,CASGHYTGELFF
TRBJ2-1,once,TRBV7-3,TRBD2,TGTGCCAGCAGCACCGGACTAGCGGGAGCGACGGGTGAGCAGTTCTTC,CASSTGLAGATGEQFF
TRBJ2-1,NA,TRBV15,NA,TGTGCCACCCGACGTGGTAGCGGCTACTCCTACAATGAGCAGTTCTTC,CATRRGSGYSYNEQFF
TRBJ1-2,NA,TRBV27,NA,TGTGCCAGCAGGGGGTCCGGAACGGGATATGGCTACACCTTC,CASRGSGTGYGYTF
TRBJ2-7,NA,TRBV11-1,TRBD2,TGTGCCAGCAGCTCACGACTAGCGGGAGTATACGAGCAGTACTTC,CASSSRLAGVYEQYF
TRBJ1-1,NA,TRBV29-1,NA,TGCAGCGGACTGTGGGGCAGTAGGGCTTTCTTT,CSGLWGSRAFF
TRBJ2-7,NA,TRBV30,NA,TGTGCCTGGAGATATGGGGGGTACGAGCAGTACTTC,CAWRYGGYEQYF
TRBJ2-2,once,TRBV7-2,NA,TGTGCCAGCAGCTTACCAGCGAACACCGGGGAGCTGTTTTTT,CASSLPANTGELFF
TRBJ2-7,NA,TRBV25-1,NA,TGTGCCAGCAAAGGGGCAGGGGGGTACGAGCAGTACTTC,CASKGAGGYEQYF
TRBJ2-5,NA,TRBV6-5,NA,TGTGCCAGCAGTGAAACTAGGGGAAGGGAGACCCAGTACTTC,CASSETRGRETQYF
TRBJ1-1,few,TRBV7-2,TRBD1,TGTGCCAGCAGCCCCGGGACAGCCAACACTGAAGCTTTCTTT,CASSPGTANTEAFF
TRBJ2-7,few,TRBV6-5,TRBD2,TGTGCCACCGGGACTAGCGGGAACTACGAGCAGTACTTC,CATGTSGNYEQYF
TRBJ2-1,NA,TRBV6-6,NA,TGTGCCAGCAGCCGCGACAGTTACAATGAGCAGTTCTTC,CASSRDSYNEQFF
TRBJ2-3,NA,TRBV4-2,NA,TGTGCCAGCAGCCTTGGACAGTCCTCCACAGATACGCAGTATTTT,CASSLGQSSTDTQYF
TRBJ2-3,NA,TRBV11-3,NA,TGTGCCAGCAGCTTAGTTCCAGGAGGGGATACGCAGTATTTT,CASSLVPGGDTQYF
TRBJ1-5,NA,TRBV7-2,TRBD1,TGTGCCAGCAGCCGTGACAGGGGCCCAAATCAGCCCCAGCATTTT,CASSRDRGPNQPQHF
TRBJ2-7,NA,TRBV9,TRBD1,TGTGCCAGCAGCGTAGACCCTAGCAGGGGGTTGCGGGAGCAGTACTTC,CASSVDPSRGLREQYF
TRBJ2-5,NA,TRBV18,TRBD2,TGTGCCAGCTCACTACATTTAGCGGGACAAGAGACCCAGTACTTC,CASSLHLAGQETQYF
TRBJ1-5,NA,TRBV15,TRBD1,TGTGCCACCAGCAGAGCGGGACAGCTCCAGCCCCAGCATTTT,CATSRAGQLQPQHF
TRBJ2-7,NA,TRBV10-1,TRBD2,TGCGCCAGCAGTGAGGGACTAGCGCGAGAGCAGTACTTC,CASSEGLAREQYF
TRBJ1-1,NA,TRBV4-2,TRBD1,TGTGCCAGCAGCCCCCAGGGGACAGGGAACACTGAAGCTTTCTTT,CASSPQGTGNTEAFF
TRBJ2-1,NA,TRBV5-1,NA,TGCGCCAGCAGCTCCCGAGGGGGTAGCTCCTACAATGAGCAGTTCTTC,CASSSRGGSSYNEQFF
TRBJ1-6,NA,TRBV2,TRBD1,TGTGCCAGCAGTGCTCGACAGGGATCCTCACCCCTCCACTTT,CASSARQGSSPLHF
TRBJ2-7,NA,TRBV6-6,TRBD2,TGTGCCAGCACCCAACGCGGGGGGCTAGGCTACGAGCAGTACTTC,CASTQRGGLGYEQYF
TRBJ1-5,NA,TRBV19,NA,TGTGCCAGTAGTGTAACCGGGGGGAATCAGCCCCAGCATTTT,CASSVTGGNQPQHF
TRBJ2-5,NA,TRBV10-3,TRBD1,TGTGCCTCCGGGACAGGGGGCGGGGCGACCCAGTACTTC,CASGTGGGATQYF
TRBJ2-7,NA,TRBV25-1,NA,TGTGCCAGCAGTGGGGACACTTACGAGCAGTACTTC,CASSGDTYEQYF